The next 14 T cell receptor beta chains were all read from a single sample in a study of cytomegalovirus exposure and HLA in healthy donors. This PCR relied on a set of 60 Vbeta primers and 13 Jbeta primers. Method: immunoSEQ multiplex PCR; TCRdb's copy keeps in-frame clones and lacks some. The sample includes around 180,000 clones, 70% to 80% of them seen just once. Material: PBMCs. The receptors here all came from a woman aged 45-65 years in good health and CMV-seronegative.

This chain joins TRBV2 and TRBJ2-1, with TRBD2 matching over 9 bases. The CDR3 contains 15 residues. Looked up from germline, CDR1 is SNHLY and CDR2 is FYNNEI. The J segment lost 8 bases and the V segment lost 8 bases, leaving 13 bases of the junction unmatched. The CDR3: CASHPRLAGKHEQFF. The CDR3 DNA reads TGTGCCAGCCACCCCCGGCTAGCGGGGAAGCATGAGCAGTTCTTC.

This clone was found a few times. The chain uses TRBV7-8 and TRBJ2-5, with 9 bases that match TRBD1. The CDR3 consists of 17 residues. Germline CDR1 is SGHVS and CDR2 is FQNEAQ. With 1 base clipped from V and 2 bases from J, the junction kept 8 bases outside the gene matches. The CDR3 loop reads CASSLGYRGPPQETQYF. CDR3 bases: TGTGCCAGCAGCTTAGGTTACAGGGGGCCTCCTCAAGAGACCCAGTACTTC.

The CDR3 DNA follows: TGTGCCAGCAGAGCAGACAGGGTAGGCTACACCTTC. Translation: CASRADRVGYTF. The chain is built from TRBV6-1 and TRBJ1-2; 7 bases are a match to TRBD1. The V gene's germline CDR1 is MNHNS and CDR2 SASEGT. V was pared by 6 bases and J by 8 bases, with 6 bases of the junction left unmatched. The CDR3 runs to 12 residues.

The chain recombines TRBV11-3 with TRBJ2-5; tentatively, D is TRBD1 (6 bases). Trimming pared 4 bases from V and 6 bases from J, leaving 12 bases between. The CDR3 spans 13 residues. From germline, CDR1 is SGHNT and CDR2 YENEEA. CDR3 region: CASSSTGWQTQYF. The CDR3 DNA follows: TGTGCCAGCAGCTCGACAGGTTGGCAGACCCAGTACTTC.

This clone was seen more than once but under ten times. The V call is TRBV2, the J call TRBJ1-1; 7 nucleotides align to TRBD1. Per the germline V gene, CDR1 is SNHLY and CDR2 is FYNNEI. This CDR3 region has 12 residues. Unmatched junction bases numbered 10, after V lost 7 bases and J lost 11 bases. DNA of the CDR3: TGTGCCAGCAAAGGTACCGACAGGGCGGCTTTCTTT. Its protein is CASKGTDRAAFF.

This clone was found a few times. V usage is TRBV5-4 and J usage is TRBJ1-5; 7 bases match TRBD1. The CDR3 consists of 14 residues. V shed 4 bases, J shed 1 base, and the junction held 2 bases outside the gene matches. The germline CDR1 and CDR2 sequences are SGHNT and YYREEE (reference sequence). CDR3 in amino acids: CASSQQGSNQPQHF. In DNA form, the CDR3 reads TGTGCCAGCAGCCAACAGGGGAGCAATCAGCCCCAGCATTTT.

J is TRBJ2-7 and V is TRBV18, with a possible D match to TRBD1 (6 bases). The V end was cut by 1 base, the J end by 1 base, with 11 bases between. The V gene's germline CDR1 is KGHSH and CDR2 LQKENI. The CDR3 is 15 residues long. The CDR3 nucleotides are TGTGCCAGCTCACCACTCCGGGACATTTCCTACGAGCAGTACTTC. It specifies CASSPLRDISYEQYF.

V gene TRBV18 combines with J gene TRBJ2-5, with 10 bases aligning to TRBD1. The CDR3 length is 13 residues. After removal of 5 bases from V and 5 bases from J, the junction contained 2 bases not matched to a gene. In germline, CDR1 is KGHSH, CDR2 LQKENI. CDR3 sequence reads: CASSTDRGETQYF. DNA for the CDR3: TGTGCCAGCTCAACGGACAGGGGGGAGACCCAGTACTTC.

This chain connects TRBV6-6 to TRBJ1-5, with D possibly being TRBD1 (5 bases). Germline CDR1 is MNHNY and CDR2 is SVGAGI (reference sequence). The CDR3 extends over 14 amino acids. The V end lost 6 bases, the J end lost 3 bases, and 12 bases lay between the germline ends. The CDR3 region is CASSTGGINQPQHF. DNA of the CDR3: TGTGCCAGCAGCACAGGTGGGATCAATCAGCCCCAGCATTTT.

This clone showed up just a few times. V and J are TRBV6-5 and TRBJ2-3; D is ambiguous. Looked up from germline, CDR1 is MNHEY and CDR2 is SVGAGI. Trimming pared 0 bases from V and 5 bases from J, leaving 3 bases between. The length of the CDR3 is 12 residues. The CDR3 DNA reads as TGTGCCAGCAGTTACTCTCGAGATACGCAGTATTTT. This codes for CASSYSRDTQYF.

The V gene is TRBV11-2, the J gene TRBJ1-5, with D hard to call. The CDR3 is made up of 14 amino acids. Per the germline V gene, CDR1 is SGHAT and CDR2 is FQNNGV. Deletions cut 1 base from V and 3 bases from J, with 7 bases between. The CDR3 bases are TGTGCCAGCAGCTTAGCGGGGTCCAATCAGCCCCAGCATTTT. As protein: CASSLAGSNQPQHF.

The V and J genes are TRBV5-6 and TRBJ1-2; 9 positions agree with TRBD1. V gave up 4 bases and J gave up 6 bases; unmatched junction bases: 13. The CDR3 sequence is 16 residues long. The germline gives CDR1 SGHDT, CDR2 YYEEEE. CDR3 amino acids: CASSPKWRTGVDGYTF. CDR3 coding DNA: TGTGCCAGCAGCCCGAAATGGAGGACAGGGGTTGATGGCTACACCTTC. Full variable domain (rest looked up from reference TRBV5-6 and TRBJ1-2): DAGVTQSPTHLIKTRGQQVTLRCSPKSGHDTVSWYQQALGQGPQFIFQYYEEEERQRGNFPDRFSGHQFPNYSSELNVNALLLGDSALYLCASSPKWRTGVDGYTFGSGTRLTVV.

The rearrangement links TRBV7-2 to TRBJ2-1, with 8 bases identical to TRBD1. Trimming at V came to 4 bases and at J to 11 bases, leaving 13 bases not matched to a gene. This CDR3 has 15 amino acids. Germline lookup yields CDR1 SGHTA and CDR2 FQGNSA. Written as DNA, the CDR3 is TGTGCCAGCAGCTCGAGACAGGGGCTACGGGGGAAGCAGTTCTTC. This sequence encodes CASSSRQGLRGKQFF.

The J gene is TRBJ1-3, the V gene TRBV30; 9 bases map to TRBD1. The ends lost 0 bases at V and 4 bases at J; junction bases unmatched: 16. This CDR3 is 19 amino acids long. From germline, CDR1 is GTSNPN and CDR2 SVGIG (reference sequence). The CDR3 DNA sequence: TGTGCCTGGAGTGTACCCATCTCTTCGGGGACAGGGCCCGGAAACACCATATATTTT. This codes for CAWSVPISSGTGPGNTIYF.